Following are 18 T cell receptor beta chains from one sample sequenced in a study of beta chain features in type 1 diabetes. Reverse transcribing all isolated RNA meant expressed TCRB transcripts were sequenced. Profiled with immunoSEQ multiplex PCR; TCRdb holds only in-frame clones, not every one. The data hold 450,000 or so clones, with roughly 10% observed a single time. The source material was naive CD4+ T cells from blood. Receptors originate from a woman between 18 and 29 years old in good health.

The V gene is TRBV20-1, the J gene TRBJ1-2, with a weak D call TRBD1 (5 bases). Germline CDR1 and CDR2: DFQATT and SNEGSKA (reference sequence). The V gene lost 6 bases and the J gene lost 3 bases, with 5 bases spanning the gap. This CDR3 has 10 amino acids. This CDR3 is CSAQDYGYTF. CDR3 nucleotide sequence: TGCAGTGCACAGGACTATGGCTACACCTTC.

A few counts support this clone. CDR3 sequence (DNA): TGTGCCAGCATTCCGGGACTAGCGGGAAATGAGCAGTTCTTC. It codes for CASIPGLAGNEQFF. The chain employs TRBV9 and TRBJ2-1; TRBD2 agrees at 13 bases. Germline CDR1 reads SGDLS; CDR2 reads YYNGEE. J was trimmed by 7 bases and V by 6 bases; bases with no gene match: 4. The CDR3 extends over 14 amino acids.

CDR3 protein: CASSPRPAGSKAFF. The CDR3 nucleotides are TGTGCCAGCAGCCCCCGCCCGGCAGGGTCAAAGGCTTTCTTT. V usage is TRBV7-9 and J usage is TRBJ1-1; perhaps TRBD1 as D (5 bases). The germline V gene has CDR1 SEHNR and CDR2 FQNEAQ (reference sequence). The V and J ends lost 5 bases and 11 bases respectively, with 21 bases between them. The CDR3 covers 14 residues.

This clone was found a few times. The chain employs TRBV7-9 and TRBJ2-1, with 12 nucleotides matching TRBD1. Germline CDR1 reads SEHNR; CDR2 reads FQNEAQ (reference sequence). This CDR3 spans 15 amino acids. J lost 8 bases, V lost 6 bases, and 8 bases had no gene match. CDR3 coding DNA: TGTGCCAGCAGAGATCGGGACAGGGGGCCCCATGAGCAGTTCTTC. Its translation: CASRDRDRGPHEQFF.

This clone was seen ten or more times. V is TRBV7-9 and J is TRBJ2-1; D unclear. Germline CDR1 and CDR2: SEHNR and FQNEAQ (reference sequence). V was cut by 0 bases and J by 8 bases, with 2 bases left in between. The CDR3 has 11 amino acids. CDR3 DNA: TGTGCCAGCAGCTTAGCGGATGAGCAGTTCTTC. It yields the protein CASSLADEQFF.

This clone appeared a few times. V and J are TRBV7-9 and TRBJ1-2; TRBD1 agrees at 8 bases. V was clipped by 4 bases and J by 5 bases; unmatched bases: 9. Per germline, CDR1 SEHNR and CDR2 FQNEAQ (reference sequence). The CDR3 has 15 amino acids. The CDR3 reads CASSSGQAAPYGYTF. The CDR3 region has the DNA TGTGCCAGCAGCTCGGGACAGGCGGCACCTTATGGCTACACCTTC. Supplemented by reference TRBV7-9 and TRBJ1-2, the full variable domain reads DTGVSQNPRHKITKRGQNVTFRCDPISEHNRLYWYRQTLGQGPEFLTYFQNEAQLEKSRLLSDRFSAERPKGSFSTLEIQRTEQGDSAMYLCASSSGQAAPYGYTFGSGTRLTVV.

The chain carries TRBV4-3 and TRBJ1-2; D ambiguous. The CDR3 length is 14 residues. The germline V gene encodes CDR1 LGHNA and CDR2 YSLEER. The V gene lost 0 bases and the J gene lost 3 bases, with 8 bases spanning the gap. CDR3 region: CASSQDRGYYGYTF. CDR3 sequence (DNA): TGCGCCAGCAGCCAAGACCGGGGTTACTATGGCTACACCTTC.

The J gene is TRBJ2-4, the V gene TRBV7-2, with D maybe TRBD2 (6 bases). CDR3 length: 18 amino acids. The germline gives CDR1 SGHTA, CDR2 FQGNSA. V dropped 7 bases and J dropped 0 bases, with 22 bases sitting between them. CDR3 in amino acids: CASIPPLRDGGAKNIQYF. DNA of the CDR3: TGTGCCAGCATCCCACCCCTCCGGGACGGGGGAGCCAAAAACATTCAGTACTTC.

This clone was observed a few times. The chain recombines TRBV7-9 with TRBJ1-2, with D possibly TRBD1 on 5 matching bases. Germline V gene lookup returns CDR1 SEHNR and CDR2 FQNEAQ (reference sequence). Trimming cost V 1 base and J 4 bases, with 25 bases left between them. The CDR3 contains 19 residues. CDR3 DNA sequence: TGTGCCAGCAGCTTAGTCAGGCCTGGAGCAGGGTTCCTTCCCTATGGCTACACCTTC. Amino acids: CASSLVRPGAGFLPYGYTF.

This clone was seen more than once but under ten times. In DNA form, the CDR3 reads TGTGCCAGCAGCCTAAGAGGACTAGCGGACGTCACAGATACGCAGTATTTT. Translating it yields CASSLRGLADVTDTQYF. The chain uses TRBV7-8 and TRBJ2-3, with 10 bases identical to TRBD2. J lost 2 bases, V lost 5 bases, and 10 bases had no gene match. The germline V gene encodes CDR1 SGHVS and CDR2 FQNEAQ. There are 17 residues in the CDR3.

The V gene is TRBV4-2, the J gene TRBJ2-5; TRBD2 matches at 13 bases. The CDR3 sequence is 16 residues long. V lost 3 bases and J lost 5; bases outside the gene matches: 6. Germline CDR1 LGHNA, CDR2 YNFKEQ. CDR3 in DNA: TGTGCCAGCAGCCACCTTGGACTAGCGGGGGCCGAGACCCAGTACTTC. It codes for CASSHLGLAGAETQYF.

CDR3 protein: CASSGPRVNGYTF. The CDR3 nucleotides are TGTGCCAGCAGCGGACCTAGGGTGAATGGCTACACCTTC. The genes are TRBV28 and TRBJ1-2; D is uncertain. Looked up from germline, CDR1 is MDHEN and CDR2 is SYDVKM. V gave up 6 bases and J gave up 6 bases, with 14 bases separating them. This CDR3 contains 13 residues.

The chain joins TRBV27 to TRBJ2-5; D possibly corresponds to TRBD2 (5 bases). The CDR3 covers 13 residues. Trimming cost V 5 bases and J 2 bases, with 9 bases left between them. Germline V gene lookup returns CDR1 MNHEY and CDR2 SMNVEV (reference sequence). Written as DNA, the CDR3 is TGTGCCAGCAGTCGGACTGCTCAAGAGACCCAGTACTTC. This gives the protein CASSRTAQETQYF.

This clone was counted between two and nine times. The chain uses TRBV13 and TRBJ2-7; D is perhaps TRBD1 (5 bases). The V end lost 0 bases, the J end lost 3 bases, and 12 bases lay between the germline ends. The CDR3 is made up of 15 amino acids. Germline CDR1 PRHDT, CDR2 FYEKMQ (reference sequence). This CDR3 is CASSLGQGPLYEQYF. DNA of the CDR3: TGTGCCAGCAGCTTAGGGCAGGGTCCCCTCTACGAGCAGTACTTC.

This clone was seen a handful of times. Different DNA sequences within this sample yield the same CDR3. The chain has TRBV7-9 and TRBJ2-1; D gene ambiguous. The germline gives CDR1 SEHNR, CDR2 FQNEAQ (reference sequence). This CDR3 contains 11 residues. The V end was cut by 2 bases, the J end by 8 bases, with 4 bases between. The CDR3 coding sequence is TGTGCCAGCAGCTTAATATATGAGCAGTTCTTC. Its translation: CASSLIYEQFF. The full variable domain, rest sourced from reference TRBV7-9 and TRBJ2-1, is DTGVSQNPRHKITKRGQNVTFRCDPISEHNRLYWYRQTLGQGPEFLTYFQNEAQLEKSRLLSDRFSAERPKGSFSTLEIQRTEQGDSAMYLCASSLIYEQFFGPGTRLTVL.

This clone has only a few counts. The J gene is TRBJ2-6, the V gene TRBV25-1; D not certain. V lost 6 bases, J lost 0 bases, and 3 bases lay in between. Looked up from germline, CDR1 is MGHDK and CDR2 is SYGVNS. The length of the CDR3 is 13 residues. CDR3 in DNA: TGTGCCAGCAGGTCCTCTGGGGCCAACGTCCTGACTTTC. Amino acid sequence: CASRSSGANVLTF.

This clone has only a few counts. This chain joins TRBV28 and TRBJ2-7; TRBD1 matches 8 bases. Losses at the gene ends were 4 bases for V and 2 bases for J; bases not matched to a gene: 7. The germline gives CDR1 MDHEN, CDR2 SYDVKM. CDR3 length: 15 amino acids. CDR3 in DNA: TGTGCCAGCAGTTCCGGCGGGACAGGAGCCTACGAGCAGTACGTC. Its translation is CASSSGGTGAYEQYV.

This clone has more than one count but fewer than ten. J is TRBJ1-2 and V is TRBV6-5, with D possibly matching TRBD1 (6 bases). The CDR3 length is 15 residues. V shed 2 bases and J shed 7 bases, with 17 bases lying between them. Germline loops: CDR1 MNHEY, CDR2 SVGAGI. The CDR3 reads CASSYEEGGSSGYTF. CDR3 coding DNA: TGTGCCAGCAGTTACGAGGAAGGGGGTAGCTCTGGCTACACCTTC.